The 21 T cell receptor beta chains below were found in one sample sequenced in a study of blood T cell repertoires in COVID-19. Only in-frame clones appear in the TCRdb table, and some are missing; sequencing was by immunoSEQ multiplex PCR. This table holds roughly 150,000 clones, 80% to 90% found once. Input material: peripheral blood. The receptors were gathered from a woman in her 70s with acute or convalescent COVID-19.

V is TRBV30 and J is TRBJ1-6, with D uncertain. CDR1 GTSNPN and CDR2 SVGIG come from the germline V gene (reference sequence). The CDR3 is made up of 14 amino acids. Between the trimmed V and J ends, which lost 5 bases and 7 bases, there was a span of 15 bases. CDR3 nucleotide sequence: TGTGCCTGGTCCCGCGGACGGGGAAATTCACCCCTCCACTTT. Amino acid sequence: CAWSRGRGNSPLHF. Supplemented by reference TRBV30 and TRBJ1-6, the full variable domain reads SQTIHQWPATLVQPVGSPLSLECTVEGTSNPNLYWYRQAAGRGLQLLFYSVGIGQISSEVPQNLSASRPQDRQFILSSKKLLLSDSGFYLCAWSRGRGNSPLHFGNGTRLTVT.

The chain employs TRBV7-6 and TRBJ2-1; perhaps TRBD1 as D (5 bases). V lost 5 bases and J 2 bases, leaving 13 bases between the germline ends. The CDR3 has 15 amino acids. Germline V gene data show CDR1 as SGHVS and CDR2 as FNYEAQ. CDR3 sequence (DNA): TGTGCCAGCAGCGACCGCCAGGGCCCCTACAATGAGCAGTTCTTC. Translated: CASSDRQGPYNEQFF.

The CDR3, as DNA: TGTGCCAGCAATGAACAGGGTAGTGTAGCCCAGCATTTT. Translating it yields CASNEQGSVAQHF. This sequence joins TRBV28 and TRBJ1-5; possibly TRBD1 for D (6 bases). The CDR3 consists of 13 residues. Trimming removed 7 bases at V and 11 bases at J, with 18 bases between. The germline V gene encodes CDR1 MDHEN and CDR2 SYDVKM.

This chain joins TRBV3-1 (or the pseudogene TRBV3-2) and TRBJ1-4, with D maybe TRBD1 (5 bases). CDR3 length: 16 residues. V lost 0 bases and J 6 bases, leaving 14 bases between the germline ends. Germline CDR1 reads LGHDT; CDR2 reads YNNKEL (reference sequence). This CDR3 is CASSQEWQAGYEKLFF. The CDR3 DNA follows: TGTGCCAGCAGCCAAGAATGGCAGGCAGGGTATGAAAAACTGTTTTTT.

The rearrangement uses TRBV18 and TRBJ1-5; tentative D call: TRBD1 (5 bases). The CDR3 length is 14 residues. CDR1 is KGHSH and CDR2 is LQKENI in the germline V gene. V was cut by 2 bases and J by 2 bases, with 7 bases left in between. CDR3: CASSPEQGNQPQHF. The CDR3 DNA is TGTGCCAGCTCACCAGAACAGGGCAATCAGCCCCAGCATTTT.

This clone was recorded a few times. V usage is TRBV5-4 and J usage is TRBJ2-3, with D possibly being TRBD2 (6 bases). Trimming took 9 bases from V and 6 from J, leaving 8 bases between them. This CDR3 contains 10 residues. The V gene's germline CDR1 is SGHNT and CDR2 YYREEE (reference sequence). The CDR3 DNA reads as TGTGCCATGGGACTCGATACGCAGTATTTT. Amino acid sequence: CAMGLDTQYF.

For the CDR3, the DNA is TGTGCCAGCAGTTTATATAGACAGGGCGGCAATCAGCCCCAGCATTTT. Residues: CASSLYRQGGNQPQHF. This rearrangement joins TRBV28 to TRBJ1-5, with 7 bases identical to TRBD1. The CDR3 has 16 amino acids. Germline V gene data show CDR1 as MDHEN and CDR2 as SYDVKM. The V gene end was trimmed by 1 base and the J gene end by 2 bases; junction bases not matched to a gene: 5.

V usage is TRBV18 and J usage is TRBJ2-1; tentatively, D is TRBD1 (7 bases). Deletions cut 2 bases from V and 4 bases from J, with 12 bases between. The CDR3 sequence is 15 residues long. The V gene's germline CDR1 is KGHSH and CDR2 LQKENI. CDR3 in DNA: TGTGCCAGCTCACCAGCGGGACAGAATTACAATGAGCAGTTCTTC. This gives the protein CASSPAGQNYNEQFF.

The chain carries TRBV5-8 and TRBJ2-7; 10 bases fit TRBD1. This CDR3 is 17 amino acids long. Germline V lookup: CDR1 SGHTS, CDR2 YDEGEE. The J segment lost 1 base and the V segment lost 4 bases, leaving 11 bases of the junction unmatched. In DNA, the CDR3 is TGTGCCAGCAGCCTCGGACAGGGGGTTCCCCCGTCCTACGAGCAGTACGTC. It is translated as CASSLGQGVPPSYEQYV.

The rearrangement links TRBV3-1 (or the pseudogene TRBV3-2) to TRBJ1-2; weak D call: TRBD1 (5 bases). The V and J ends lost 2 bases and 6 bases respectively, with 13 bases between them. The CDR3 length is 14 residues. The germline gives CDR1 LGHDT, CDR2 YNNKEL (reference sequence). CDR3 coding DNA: TGTGCCAGCAGCCAACTAAGGGGATCGGATGGCTACACCTTC. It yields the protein CASSQLRGSDGYTF.

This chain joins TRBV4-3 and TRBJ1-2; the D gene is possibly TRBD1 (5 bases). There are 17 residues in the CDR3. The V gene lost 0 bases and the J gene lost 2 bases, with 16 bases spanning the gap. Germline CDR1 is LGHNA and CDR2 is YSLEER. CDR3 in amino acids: CASSQDTRETDNYGYTF. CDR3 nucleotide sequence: TGCGCCAGCAGCCAAGACACGCGGGAGACAGACAACTATGGCTACACCTTC.

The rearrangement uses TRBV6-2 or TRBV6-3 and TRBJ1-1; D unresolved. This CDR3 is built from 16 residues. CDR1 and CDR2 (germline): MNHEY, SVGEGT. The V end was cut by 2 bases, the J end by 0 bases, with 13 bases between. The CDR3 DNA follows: TGTGCCAGCAGTTACCCTGCAGGTTTCATGAACACTGAAGCTTTCTTT. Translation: CASSYPAGFMNTEAFF.

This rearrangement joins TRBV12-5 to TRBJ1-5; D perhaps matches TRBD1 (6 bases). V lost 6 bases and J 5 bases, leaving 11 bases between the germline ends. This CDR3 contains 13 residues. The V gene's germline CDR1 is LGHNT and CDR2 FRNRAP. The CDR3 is CASGTGLDQPQHF. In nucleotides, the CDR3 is TGTGCTAGTGGCACAGGGTTGGATCAGCCCCAGCATTTT.

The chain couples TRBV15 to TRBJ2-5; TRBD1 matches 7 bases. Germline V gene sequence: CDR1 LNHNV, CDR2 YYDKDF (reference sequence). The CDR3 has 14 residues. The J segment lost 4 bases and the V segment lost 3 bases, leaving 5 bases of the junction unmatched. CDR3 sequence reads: CATSRRQGGETQYF. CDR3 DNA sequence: TGTGCCACCAGCAGGAGACAGGGCGGAGAGACCCAGTACTTC.

The CDR3 DNA follows: TGTGCCAGCAGCCGACAGGGGGCTTCTGGCTACACCTTC. Translated: CASSRQGASGYTF. The chain carries TRBV6-5 and TRBJ1-2; TRBD1 aligns across 10 bases. Germline lookup yields CDR1 MNHEY and CDR2 SVGAGI. There are 13 residues in the CDR3. The ends lost 6 bases at V and 7 bases at J; junction bases unmatched: 5.

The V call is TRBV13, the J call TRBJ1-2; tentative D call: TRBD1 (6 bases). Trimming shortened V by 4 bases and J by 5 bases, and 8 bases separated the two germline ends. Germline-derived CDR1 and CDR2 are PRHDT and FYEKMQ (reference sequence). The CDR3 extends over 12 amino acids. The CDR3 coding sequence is TGTGCCAGCAGCTCAACAGGGTATGGCTACACCTTC. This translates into CASSSTGYGYTF. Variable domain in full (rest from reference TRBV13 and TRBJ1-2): AAGVIQSPRHLIKEKRETATLKCYPIPRHDTVYWYQQGPGQDPQFLISFYEKMQSDKGSIPDRFSAQQFSDYHSELNMSSLELGDSALYFCASSSTGYGYTFGSGTRLTVV.

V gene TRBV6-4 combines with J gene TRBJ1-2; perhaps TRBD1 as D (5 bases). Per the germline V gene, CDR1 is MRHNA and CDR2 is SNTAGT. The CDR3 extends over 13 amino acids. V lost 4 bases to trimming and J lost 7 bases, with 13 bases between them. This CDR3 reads CASSVREGSGYTF. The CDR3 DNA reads TGTGCCAGCAGTGTCAGGGAGGGGAGTGGCTACACCTTC.

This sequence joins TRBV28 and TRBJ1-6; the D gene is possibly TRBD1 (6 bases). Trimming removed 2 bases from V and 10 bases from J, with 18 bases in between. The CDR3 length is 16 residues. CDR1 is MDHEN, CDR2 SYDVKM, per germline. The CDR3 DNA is TGTGCCAGCAGTTTACCCCCGGGACAAAAAAGCTCACCCCTCCACTTT. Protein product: CASSLPPGQKSSPLHF.

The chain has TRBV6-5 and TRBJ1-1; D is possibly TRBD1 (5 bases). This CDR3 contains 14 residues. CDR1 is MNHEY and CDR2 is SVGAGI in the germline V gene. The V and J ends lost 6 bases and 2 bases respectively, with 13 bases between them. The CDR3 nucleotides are TGTGCCAGCAGGAGACAGATGGAAAACACTGAAGCTTTCTTT. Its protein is CASRRQMENTEAFF.

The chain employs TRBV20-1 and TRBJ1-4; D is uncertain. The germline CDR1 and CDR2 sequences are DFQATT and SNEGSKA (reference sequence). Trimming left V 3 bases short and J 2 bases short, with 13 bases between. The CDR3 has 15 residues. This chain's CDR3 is CSASNPFSTNEKLFF. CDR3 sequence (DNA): TGCAGTGCTAGTAATCCCTTCTCCACTAATGAAAAACTGTTTTTT.

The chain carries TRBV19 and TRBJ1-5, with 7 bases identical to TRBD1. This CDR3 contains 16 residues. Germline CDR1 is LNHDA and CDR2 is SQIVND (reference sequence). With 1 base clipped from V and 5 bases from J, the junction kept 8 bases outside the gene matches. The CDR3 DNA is TGTGCCAGTAGTATAGTCTGGACAGGTCCCCATCAGCCCCAGCATTTT. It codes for CASSIVWTGPHQPQHF.